The clone carrying this T cell receptor (beta chain) was recorded a few times. The antigen is unknown. At one boundary the junction diverges from the germline segment, which might be a read error. This sample was taken from a study of beta chain features in type 1 diabetes. Regarding the study as a whole: There was a moderate but significant shortening of TCRB CDR3s in all four CD4+ subsets of Type 1 diabetes patients.

The study reverse transcribed the entire isolated RNA, so it sequenced expressed TCRB transcripts. A few million reads were obtained on average from naive, central memory and regulatory T cell samples. Assay used: immunoSEQ multiplex PCR; TCRdb lists only in-frame clones, some missing. Here the sample spans hundreds of thousands of clones, approximately 28% being singletons. CDR3 length: 14 amino acids. The germline CDR1 and CDR2 sequences are SQVTM and ANQGSEA. The sequencing sample was made of naive CD4+ T cells from blood. This clonotype was sampled from a young man in good health. This rearrangement joins TRBV29-1 to TRBJ2-7; D gene ambiguous. The CDR3 protein is CSVEVGPVPYEQYF. In DNA form, the CDR3 reads TGCAGCGTGGAAGTCGGACCGGTTCCCTACGAGCAGTACTTC.